The 27 T cell receptor beta chains listed next were all sequenced from one sample in a study of blood T cell repertoires in COVID-19. Libraries were prepared by immunoSEQ multiplex PCR; TCRdb keeps only in-frame clonotypes and omits some of them. In the table there are about 400,000 clones, nearly 90% of which are singletons. Sequenced: PBMCs or T cells enriched from blood (not recorded which). These receptors were taken from a woman in her thirties or forties with acute COVID-19.

The chain has TRBV30 and TRBJ2-5; possibly TRBD1 for D (8 bases). V was trimmed by 4 bases and J by 3 bases, leaving 27 bases between them. The CDR3 covers 18 residues. Germline V gives CDR1 GTSNPN, CDR2 SVGIG (reference sequence). The CDR3 here is CAWTQGAGGAFGKETQYF. DNA of the CDR3: TGTGCCTGGACCCAGGGGGCTGGGGGGGCCTTTGGTAAAGAGACCCAGTACTTC.

This clone was counted many times. The V call is TRBV19, the J call TRBJ1-5; D remains ambiguous. Looked up from germline, CDR1 is LNHDA and CDR2 is SQIVND (reference sequence). V lost 2 bases to trimming and J lost 1 base, with 9 bases between them. The CDR3 sequence is 15 residues long. The CDR3, as DNA: TGTGCCAGTAGTATATTGGCCAGGAGCAATCAGCCCCAGCATTTT. Translating it yields CASSILARSNQPQHF.

This clone was counted a single time. J is TRBJ1-6 and V is TRBV5-8; 9 bases are shared with TRBD1. The CDR3 has 16 residues. V shed 4 bases, J shed 5 bases, and the junction held 7 bases outside the gene matches. In germline, CDR1 is SGHTS, CDR2 YDEGEE. DNA of the CDR3: TGTGCCAGCAGCGCCGGGACAGGGTTTGATAATTCACCCCTCCACTTT. This codes for CASSAGTGFDNSPLHF.

The gene calls are TRBV27 and TRBJ1-2; possible D gene TRBD1, 6 bases. CDR3 length: 15 residues. Germline assignment: CDR1 MNHEY and CDR2 SMNVEV (reference sequence). Trimming stripped 0 bases from V and 5 bases from J, with 13 bases between. The CDR3 spells CASSLSIGGAYGYTF. The CDR3 DNA is TGTGCCAGCAGTTTATCGATCGGGGGGGCTTATGGCTACACCTTC.

The gene calls are TRBV5-1 and TRBJ2-5; 7 nucleotides agree with TRBD1. Germline V gene sequence: CDR1 SGHRS, CDR2 YFSETQ. The CDR3 sequence is 12 residues long. The V segment lost 0 bases and the J segment 7 bases; nucleotides outside the gene matches: 0. CDR3 sequence (DNA): TGCGCCAGCAGCTTGGACAGGGGGACCCAGTACTTC. It is translated as CASSLDRGTQYF.

The rearrangement joins TRBV6-2 or TRBV6-3 to TRBJ1-2; D unclear. V was cut by 3 bases and J by 1 base, with 6 bases left in between. Germline CDR1 and CDR2: MNHEY and SVGEGT. CDR3 length: 13 amino acids. CDR3 residues: CASSYIGNYGYTF. DNA of the CDR3: TGTGCCAGCAGTTATATCGGTAACTATGGCTACACCTTC.

The gene calls are TRBV7-6 and TRBJ2-2; a weak D match, TRBD1 (6 bases). CDR3 size: 15 residues. The germline CDR1 and CDR2 sequences are SGHVS and FNYEAQ. V lost 5 bases and J 0 bases, leaving 10 bases between the germline ends. As DNA, the CDR3 is TGTGCCAGCAGCAAAAGGACAGCGAACACCGGGGAGCTGTTTTTT. The encoded protein is CASSKRTANTGELFF.

This rearrangement joins TRBV13 to TRBJ2-6; D is unresolved. This CDR3 spans 16 amino acids. The germline V gene has CDR1 PRHDT and CDR2 FYEKMQ (reference sequence). V was trimmed by 5 bases and J by 0 bases, leaving 11 bases between them. The CDR3 bases are TGTGCCAGCAGCCAACTTGAGGCCTCTGGGGCCAACGTCCTGACTTTC. Translated, it gives CASSQLEASGANVLTF.

This clone was seen a few times. The chain uses TRBV19 and TRBJ1-1, with 7 bases that match TRBD1. V was pared by 7 bases and J by 2 bases, with 7 bases of the junction left unmatched. The germline CDR1 and CDR2 sequences are LNHDA and SQIVND (reference sequence). The CDR3 length is 14 residues. In nucleotides, the CDR3 is TGTGCCAGTAATTTCGACAGGGCAAACACTGAAGCTTTCTTT. Its protein is CASNFDRANTEAFF.

The chain is built from TRBV10-3 and TRBJ1-1, with D possibly matching TRBD1 (5 bases). V lost 4 bases and J lost 6, with 15 bases in between. The CDR3 spans 14 residues. CDR1 is ENHRY, CDR2 SYGVKD, per germline. The CDR3 coding sequence is TGTGCCATCAGTGGGCGACAGAGACCAGCTGAAGCTTTCTTT. This translates into CAISGRQRPAEAFF.

The rearrangement links TRBV19 to TRBJ1-6; 7 nucleotides match TRBD1. The junction had 9 bases not matched to a gene; V was cut back by 9 bases and J by 13 bases. Per the germline V gene, CDR1 is LNHDA and CDR2 is SQIVND (reference sequence). The CDR3 is 12 amino acids. The CDR3 DNA sequence: TGTGCCAGCTCAGAGGGGGCCGGCCCCCTCCACTTT. Its protein is CASSEGAGPLHF.

The V and J genes are TRBV2 and TRBJ1-3, with 9 bases lining up with TRBD1. V dropped 6 bases and J dropped 8; count of bases not matched to a gene: 11. CDR3 length: 15 residues. From germline, CDR1 is SNHLY and CDR2 FYNNEI. CDR3 region: CASRADRGALDTIYF. CDR3 DNA: TGTGCCAGCAGGGCGGACAGGGGAGCGTTGGACACCATATATTTT.

The chain uses TRBV12-3 or TRBV12-4 and TRBJ2-3, with TRBD1 matching 7 bases. This CDR3 contains 11 residues. J gave up 4 bases and V 10 bases, and 2 bases lay outside the gene matches. The CDR3 protein is CAIGGSDTQYF. The CDR3 bases are TGTGCCATAGGGGGCTCAGATACGCAGTATTTT.

The chain is built from TRBV19 and TRBJ1-1; TRBD1 agrees at 11 bases. CDR3 length: 16 residues. Germline values: CDR1 LNHDA, CDR2 SQIVND (reference sequence). Trimming cost V 4 bases and J 5 bases; bases outside gene matches: 9. For the CDR3, the DNA is TGTGCCAGTAGTAACCCGGGACAGGGGGGCGGGACTGAAGCTTTCTTT. Translated: CASSNPGQGGGTEAFF.

CDR3 sequence: CASKGDSSYNSPLHF. The DNA of the CDR3 is TGTGCCTCAAAGGGGGACAGCTCCTATAATTCACCCCTCCACTTT. The V and J genes are TRBV5-6 and TRBJ1-6; 7 bases match TRBD1. The CDR3 is 15 residues long. The V and J ends lost 10 bases and 0 bases, in that order; junction bases with no gene match: 7. The V gene's germline CDR1 is SGHDT and CDR2 YYEEEE.

The J gene is TRBJ1-1, the V gene TRBV30; 12 nucleotides line up with TRBD1. Germline CDR1 GTSNPN, CDR2 SVGIG (reference sequence). The CDR3 has 16 amino acids. V dropped 0 bases and J dropped 4; count of bases not matched to a gene: 6. Here the CDR3 reads CAWSVGTGGVGTEAFF. CDR3 bases: TGTGCCTGGAGTGTAGGGACAGGGGGCGTTGGCACTGAAGCTTTCTTT.

The V gene is TRBV7-9, the J gene TRBJ2-1; 8 bases are shared with TRBD1. Germline V gene lookup returns CDR1 SEHNR and CDR2 FQNEAQ (reference sequence). Germline trimming cut 5 bases from V and 3 bases from J; bases unmatched to any gene: 6. The CDR3 runs to 15 residues. The CDR3 DNA sequence: TGTGCCAGCAGCCGGCCCGGACAGGGCTACAATGAGCAGTTCTTC. Translation: CASSRPGQGYNEQFF. Looking up the rest from reference TRBV7-9 and TRBJ2-1 gives the full variable domain: DTGVSQNPRHKITKRGQNVTFRCDPISEHNRLYWYRQTLGQGPEFLTYFQNEAQLEKSRLLSDRFSAERPKGSFSTLEIQRTEQGDSAMYLCASSRPGQGYNEQFFGPGTRLTVL.

The chain links TRBV11-3 to TRBJ1-1; 8 bases line up with TRBD1. The V gene end was trimmed by 5 bases and the J gene end by 3 bases; junction bases not matched to a gene: 5. The CDR3 covers 14 residues. The germline V gene has CDR1 SGHNT and CDR2 YENEEA. As DNA, the CDR3 is TGTGCCAGCAGCGGACGACAGGGGCACACTGAAGCTTTCTTT. Residues: CASSGRQGHTEAFF. Combining the CDR3 with reference TRBV11-3 and TRBJ1-1 gives the whole variable domain EAGVVQSPRYKIIEKKQPVAFWCNPISGHNTLYWYLQNLGQGPELLIRYENEEAVDDSQLPKDRFSAERLKGVDSTLKIQPAELGDSAVYLCASSGRQGHTEAFFGQGTRLTVV.

CDR3 region: CASSYSRGGEKLFF. In DNA, the CDR3 is TGTGCCAGCAGTTACTCCAGAGGGGGCGAAAAACTGTTTTTT. This chain joins TRBV6-5 and TRBJ1-4; TRBD1 aligns across 7 bases. Germline CDR1 is MNHEY and CDR2 is SVGAGI. V gave up 0 bases and J gave up 8 bases; unmatched junction bases: 3. This CDR3 is 14 amino acids long.

The chain carries TRBV11-2 and TRBJ1-2, with 7 bases identical to TRBD1. CDR1 and CDR2 (germline): SGHAT, FQNNGV. The CDR3 totals 14 residues. V lost 5 bases, J lost 6 bases, and 9 bases stayed unmatched. CDR3 DNA sequence: TGTGCCAGCAGCCGGGACAGAACCCCCGATGGCTACACCTTC. Amino acid sequence: CASSRDRTPDGYTF. The full variable domain, its missing parts supplied by reference TRBV11-2 and TRBJ1-2, is EAGVAQSPRYKIIEKRQSVAFWCNPISGHATLYWYQQILGQGPKLLIQFQNNGVVDDSQLPKDRFSAERLKGVDSTLKIQPAKLEDSAVYLCASSRDRTPDGYTFGSGTRLTVV.

The CDR3 spells CAISESLESYGYTF. Here the CDR3 DNA reads TGTGCCATCAGTGAGTCGTTGGAGTCCTATGGCTACACCTTC. The chain joins TRBV10-3 to TRBJ1-2; D ambiguous. CDR1 and CDR2 (germline): ENHRY, SYGVKD. The V and J ends lost 0 bases and 4 bases respectively, with 9 bases between them. The CDR3 is 14 residues long.

The chain combines TRBV24-1 with TRBJ1-6; the D gene is possibly TRBD1 (5 bases). This CDR3 region has 17 residues. Germline CDR1 is KGHDR and CDR2 is SFDVKD. The ends were cut back, 5 bases at V and 6 bases at J, with 19 bases in the middle. The DNA for the CDR3 is TGTGCCACCAGTGGCCGGGACCCCGGAGGGTTTAATTCACCCCTCCACTTT. As protein: CATSGRDPGGFNSPLHF.

The chain recombines TRBV30 with TRBJ1-2; TRBD1 matches 7 bases. This CDR3 region has 13 residues. V lost 4 bases and J lost 4; bases outside the gene matches: 6. CDR1 is GTSNPN and CDR2 is SVGIG in the germline V gene (reference sequence). CDR3 bases: TGTGCCTGGAATACAGGGGTCGTCTATGGCTACACCTTC. This codes for CAWNTGVVYGYTF.

Here the CDR3 DNA reads TGTGCCAGCAGCTTTGGACTAGCGGCTACCTACAATGAGCAGTTCTTC. Its translation is CASSFGLAATYNEQFF. The chain recombines TRBV5-5 with TRBJ2-1; 10 bases are a match to TRBD2. The CDR3 covers 16 residues. CDR1 is SGHKS, CDR2 YYEKEE, per germline (reference sequence). The ends lost 2 bases at V and 2 bases at J; junction bases unmatched: 4.

V and J are TRBV4-1 and TRBJ2-3; TRBD2 matches at 7 bases. V shed 0 bases, J shed 2 bases, and the junction held 8 bases outside the gene matches. The CDR3 contains 17 residues. CDR1 is MGHRA, CDR2 YSYEKL, per germline. CDR3 amino acids: CASSQDMAGEYTDTQYF. In DNA, the CDR3 is TGCGCCAGCAGCCAAGATATGGCGGGGGAGTACACAGATACGCAGTATTTT.

The CDR3 protein is CASSEGNWAGSNVLTF. The CDR3 bases are TGTGCCAGCAGTGAAGGGAATTGGGCTGGATCCAACGTCCTGACTTTC. J is TRBJ2-6 and V is TRBV2, with D unclear. Germline CDR1 and CDR2: SNHLY and FYNNEI. CDR3 length: 16 residues. Trimming took 1 base from V and 8 from J, leaving 15 bases between them.

The gene calls are TRBV10-2 and TRBJ2-1, with D perhaps matching TRBD2 (5 bases). CDR1 is WSHSY and CDR2 is SAAADI in the germline V gene. The CDR3 is 13 amino acids. Trimming removed 2 bases at V and 7 bases at J, with 9 bases between. The CDR3 bases are TGCGCCAGCAGTGAGACTCGAGGGAATGAGCAGTTCTTC. Translated: CASSETRGNEQFF.